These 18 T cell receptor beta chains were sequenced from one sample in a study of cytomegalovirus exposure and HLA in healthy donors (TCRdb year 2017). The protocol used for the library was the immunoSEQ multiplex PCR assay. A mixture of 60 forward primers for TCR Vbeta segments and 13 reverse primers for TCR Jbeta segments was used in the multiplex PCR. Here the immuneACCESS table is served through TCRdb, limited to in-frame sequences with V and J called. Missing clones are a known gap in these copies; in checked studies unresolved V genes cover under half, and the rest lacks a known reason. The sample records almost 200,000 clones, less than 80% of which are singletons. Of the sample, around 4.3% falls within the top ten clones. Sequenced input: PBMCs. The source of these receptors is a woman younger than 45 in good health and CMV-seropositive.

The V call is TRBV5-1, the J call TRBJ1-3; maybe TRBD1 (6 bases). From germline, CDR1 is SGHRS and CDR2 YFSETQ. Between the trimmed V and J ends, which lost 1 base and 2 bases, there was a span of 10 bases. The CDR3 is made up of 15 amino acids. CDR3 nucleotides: TGCGCCAGCAGCTTGTCTTCAGGGGCTGGAAACACCATATATTTT. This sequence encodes CASSLSSGAGNTIYF.

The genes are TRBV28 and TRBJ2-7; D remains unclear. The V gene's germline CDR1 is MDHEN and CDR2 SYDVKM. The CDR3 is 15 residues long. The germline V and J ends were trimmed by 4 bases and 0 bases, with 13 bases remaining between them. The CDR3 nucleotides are TGTGCCAGCAGTTCCTCGAGGCAGAGCTCCTACGAGCAGTACTTC. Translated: CASSSSRQSSYEQYF.

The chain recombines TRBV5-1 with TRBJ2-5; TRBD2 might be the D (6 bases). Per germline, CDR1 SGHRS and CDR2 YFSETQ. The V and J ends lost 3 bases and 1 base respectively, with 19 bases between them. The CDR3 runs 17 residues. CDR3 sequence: CASSSYGGTNFQETQYF. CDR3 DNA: TGCGCCAGCAGCTCATATGGGGGGACCAACTTCCAAGAGACCCAGTACTTC.

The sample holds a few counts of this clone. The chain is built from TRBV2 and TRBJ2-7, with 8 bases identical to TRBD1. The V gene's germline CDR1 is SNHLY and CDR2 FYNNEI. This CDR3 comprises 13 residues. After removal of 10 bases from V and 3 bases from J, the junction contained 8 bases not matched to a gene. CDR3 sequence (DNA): TGTGCCATCCAGGGGGCTGAAGACTACGAGCAGTACTTC. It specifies CAIQGAEDYEQYF.

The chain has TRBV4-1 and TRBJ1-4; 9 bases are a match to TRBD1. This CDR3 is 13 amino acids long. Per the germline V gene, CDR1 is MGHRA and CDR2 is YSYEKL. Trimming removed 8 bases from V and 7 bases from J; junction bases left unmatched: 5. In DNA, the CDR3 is TGCGCCAGCGTTCAGGACAGGGGTGAAAAACTGTTTTTT. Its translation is CASVQDRGEKLFF.

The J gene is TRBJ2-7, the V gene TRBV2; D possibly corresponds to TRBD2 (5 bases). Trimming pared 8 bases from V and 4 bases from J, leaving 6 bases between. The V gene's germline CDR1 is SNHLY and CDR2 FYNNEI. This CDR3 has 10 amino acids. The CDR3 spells CASGEYEQYF. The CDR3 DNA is TGTGCCAGCGGGGAGTACGAGCAGTACTTC. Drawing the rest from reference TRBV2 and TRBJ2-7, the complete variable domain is EPEVTQTPSHQVTQMGQEVILRCVPISNHLYFYWYRQILGQKVEFLVSFYNNEISEKSEIFDDQFSVERPDGSNFTLKIRSTKLEDSAMYFCASGEYEQYFGPGTRLTVT.

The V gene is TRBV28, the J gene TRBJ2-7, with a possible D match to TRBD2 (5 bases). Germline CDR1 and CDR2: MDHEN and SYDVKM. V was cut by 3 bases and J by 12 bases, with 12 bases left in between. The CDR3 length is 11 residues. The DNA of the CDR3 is TGTGCCAGCAGTTTGAGGGCAGATCGGTACTTC. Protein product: CASSLRADRYF.

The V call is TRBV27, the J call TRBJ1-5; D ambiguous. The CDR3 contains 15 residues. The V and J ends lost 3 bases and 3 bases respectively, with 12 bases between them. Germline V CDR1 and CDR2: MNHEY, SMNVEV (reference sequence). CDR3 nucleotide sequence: TGTGCCAGCAGTTTCGTTCGAGGGTTCAATCAGCCCCAGCATTTT. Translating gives CASSFVRGFNQPQHF.

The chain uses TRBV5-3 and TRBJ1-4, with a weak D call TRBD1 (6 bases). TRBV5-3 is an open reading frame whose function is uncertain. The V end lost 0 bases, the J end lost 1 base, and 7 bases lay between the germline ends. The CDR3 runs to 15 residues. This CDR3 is CARSLGGGTNEKLFF. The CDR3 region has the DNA TGTGCCAGAAGCTTGGGAGGGGGAACTAATGAAAAACTGTTTTTT.

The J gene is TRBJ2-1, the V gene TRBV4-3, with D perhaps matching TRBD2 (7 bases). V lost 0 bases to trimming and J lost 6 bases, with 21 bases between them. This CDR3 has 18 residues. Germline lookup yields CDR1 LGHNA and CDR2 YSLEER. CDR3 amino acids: CASSQDQLLGGPGNEQFF. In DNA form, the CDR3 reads TGCGCCAGCAGCCAAGATCAGCTTTTGGGGGGGCCGGGCAATGAGCAGTTCTTC.

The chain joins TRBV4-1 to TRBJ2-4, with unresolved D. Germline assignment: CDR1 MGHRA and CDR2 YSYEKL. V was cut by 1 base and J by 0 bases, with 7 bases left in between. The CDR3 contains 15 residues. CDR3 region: CASSQVYIAKNIQYF. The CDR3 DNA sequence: TGCGCCAGCAGCCAAGTGTACATAGCCAAAAACATTCAGTACTTC.

The CDR3 nucleotides read TGTGCCAGCAGCTTAGGAGCACCATTCTATGGCTACACCTTC. Amino acid sequence: CASSLGAPFYGYTF. This chain connects TRBV7-2 to TRBJ1-2; D is ambiguous. V lost 1 base and J lost 4, with 10 bases in between. The germline V gene has CDR1 SGHTA and CDR2 FQGNSA. The CDR3 runs to 14 residues.

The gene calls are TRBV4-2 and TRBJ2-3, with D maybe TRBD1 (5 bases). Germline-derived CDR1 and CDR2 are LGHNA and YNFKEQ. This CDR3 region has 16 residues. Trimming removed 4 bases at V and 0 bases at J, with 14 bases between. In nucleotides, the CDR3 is TGTGCCAGCAGCCCAAAAACTGGGGCAAGCACAGATACGCAGTATTTT. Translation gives CASSPKTGASTDTQYF.

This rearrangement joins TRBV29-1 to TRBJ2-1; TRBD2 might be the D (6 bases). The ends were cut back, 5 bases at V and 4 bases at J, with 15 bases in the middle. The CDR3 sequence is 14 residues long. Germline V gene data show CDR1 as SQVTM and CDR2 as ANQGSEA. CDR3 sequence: CSVTWGTSYNEQFF. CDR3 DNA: TGCAGCGTTACCTGGGGGACTTCATACAATGAGCAGTTCTTC.

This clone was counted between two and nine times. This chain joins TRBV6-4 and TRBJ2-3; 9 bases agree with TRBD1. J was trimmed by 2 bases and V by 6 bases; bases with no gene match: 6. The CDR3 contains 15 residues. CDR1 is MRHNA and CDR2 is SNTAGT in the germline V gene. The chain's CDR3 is CASSPGQGHTDTQYF. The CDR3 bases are TGTGCCAGCAGCCCGGGACAGGGACACACAGATACGCAGTATTTT.

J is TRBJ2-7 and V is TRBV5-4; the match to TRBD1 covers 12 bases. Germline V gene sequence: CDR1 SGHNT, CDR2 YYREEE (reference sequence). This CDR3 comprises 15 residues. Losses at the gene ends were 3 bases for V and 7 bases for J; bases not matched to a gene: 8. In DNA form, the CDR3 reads TGTGCCAGCAGCTCTTCGGGACAGGGGGCTGAGGAGCAGTACTTC. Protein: CASSSSGQGAEEQYF.

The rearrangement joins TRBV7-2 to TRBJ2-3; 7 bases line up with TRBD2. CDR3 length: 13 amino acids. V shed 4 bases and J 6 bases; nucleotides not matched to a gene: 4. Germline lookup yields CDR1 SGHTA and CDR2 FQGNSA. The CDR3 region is CASSWGEGDTQYF. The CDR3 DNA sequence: TGTGCCAGCAGCTGGGGGGAGGGGGATACGCAGTATTTT.

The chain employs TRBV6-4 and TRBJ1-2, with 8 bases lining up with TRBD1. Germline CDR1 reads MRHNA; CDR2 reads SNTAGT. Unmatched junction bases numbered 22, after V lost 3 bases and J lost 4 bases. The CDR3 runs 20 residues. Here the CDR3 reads CASSETFGDRSSGTVYGYTF. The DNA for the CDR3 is TGTGCCAGCAGTGAAACGTTCGGGGACAGGTCCTCGGGAACCGTCTATGGCTACACCTTC.